This T cell receptor beta chain was recorded in a study of blood T cells in healthy people across ages. A sample-barcoded 5' primer and a J-beta primer mix were used in a second PCR of roughly 7 to 12 cycles. TCRdb passed the 5' RACE reads through MiXCR, listing each CDR3 protein once. The sample has over 1,500,000 distinct CDR3 sequences, around half seen once. The V and J ends lost 4 bases and 2 bases respectively, with 9 bases between them. This CDR3 is built from 14 residues. Germline V gives CDR1 SGHVS, CDR2 FQNEAQ. The sequenced sample consisted of blood. The chain is built from TRBV7-8 and TRBJ2-1, with D maybe TRBD2 (5 bases). The receptor comes from a woman in her thirties or forties in good health. The CDR3 nucleotides read TGTGCCAGCAGCTCTGGGGAGACCTACAATGAGCAGTTCTTC. Its protein product is CASSSGETYNEQFF.